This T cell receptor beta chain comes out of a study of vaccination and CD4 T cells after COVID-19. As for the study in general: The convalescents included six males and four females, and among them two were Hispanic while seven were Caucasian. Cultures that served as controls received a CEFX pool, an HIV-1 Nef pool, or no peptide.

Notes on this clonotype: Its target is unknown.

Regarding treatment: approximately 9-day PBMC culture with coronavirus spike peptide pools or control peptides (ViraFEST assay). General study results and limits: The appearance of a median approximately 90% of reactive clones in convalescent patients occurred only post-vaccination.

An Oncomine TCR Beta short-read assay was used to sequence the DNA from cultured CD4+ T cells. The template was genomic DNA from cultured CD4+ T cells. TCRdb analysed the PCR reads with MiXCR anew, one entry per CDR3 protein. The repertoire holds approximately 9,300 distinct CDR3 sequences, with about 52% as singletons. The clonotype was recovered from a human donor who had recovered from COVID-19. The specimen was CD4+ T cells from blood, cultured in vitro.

The CDR3 is CASSLNLALNTEAFF. For the CDR3, the DNA is TGTGCCAGCAGCTTAAACCTGGCATTGAACACTGAAGCTTTCTTT. The chain carries TRBV7-3 and TRBJ1-1, with no clear D. V was cut by 1 base and J by 0 bases, with 9 bases left in between. From germline, CDR1 is SGHTA and CDR2 FQGTGA. CDR3 length equals 15 residues.